Listed below are T cell receptor beta chains from one sample, sequenced in a study of T-cell memory formation after mild COVID-19. MiXCR, applied by TCRdb to the 5' RACE reads, yields one record per CDR3 protein. Seen here are about 49,000 distinct CDR3 sequences, 25% to 35% observed once, and the top ten hold 43%. Sequenced material: PBMCs or a T cell subset sorted from them (not recorded which). These receptor sequences come from a man between 18 and 29 years old who had mild COVID-19 (a few samples of this study predate the infection). Cell type and time point are not known. Both conserved end residues are part of each CDR3. Each record gives: clone size, J gene, D gene, V gene, CDR3 DNA, CDR3 protein. D genes are given only for firm matches. A clone size is listed for some rows: how often the clone was seen (once, few, many), or a class if it is expanded.

>NA|TRBJ1-2|NA|TRBV6-5
TGTGCCAGCAGCTCTCTGTTGTATGGCTACACCTTC
CASSSLLYGYTF
>few|TRBJ2-7|NA|TRBV4-1
TGCGCCAGCAGCCAAGAGTGGACCAGCGGTAGCTCCTACGAGCAGTACTTC
CASSQEWTSGSSYEQYF
>NA|TRBJ1-1|TRBD1|TRBV29-1
TGCAGCGTTGAAAAGGCAGGGGGGACTGAAGCTTTCTTT
CSVEKAGGTEAFF
>many|TRBJ2-2|TRBD1|TRBV19
TGTGCCAGTAGTATAGAGGACAGGGTAAACGGGGAGCTGTTTTTT
CASSIEDRVNGELFF
>few|TRBJ2-5|NA|TRBV2
TGTGCCAGCAGGGGCGGACAGCCGCAAGAGACCCAGTACTTC
CASRGGQPQETQYF
>few|TRBJ1-1|TRBD1|TRBV5-1
TGCGCCAGCAGCTTGTACAGGGGGCACACTGAAGCTTTCTTT
CASSLYRGHTEAFF
>NA|TRBJ2-3|TRBD1|TRBV4-1
TGCGCCAGCAGCCGACAGGGTAGCACAGATACGCAGTATTTT
CASSRQGSTDTQYF
>NA|TRBJ2-7|TRBD2|TRBV5-5
TGTGCCAGCAGTCTGGCTAGCGGGGACTACGAGCAGTACTTC
CASSLASGDYEQYF
>few|TRBJ1-6|NA|TRBV12-3/TRBV12-4
TGTGCCAGCAGTTCACAGGGTTTTAATTCACCCCTCCACTTT
CASSSQGFNSPLHF
>few|TRBJ1-2|NA|TRBV24-1
TGTGCCACCAGTGATTCTAGGGGAGTCTACACCTTC
CATSDSRGVYTF
>few|TRBJ2-3|TRBD2|TRBV10-3
TGTGCCATCAGTGTCAGACTAGCGGGGGGTGTAGATACGCAGTATTTT
CAISVRLAGGVDTQYF
>NA|TRBJ1-2|NA|TRBV19
TGTGCCAGTAGCCGGGACAAACCATCTGGCTACACCTTC
CASSRDKPSGYTF
>few|TRBJ2-2|NA|TRBV5-6
TGTGCCAGCAGCTTACGGCTGAACACCGGGGAGCTGTTTTTT
CASSLRLNTGELFF
>NA|TRBJ2-1|TRBD2|TRBV9
TGTGCCAGCAGCCCTCGGACTAGGATGGGTGAGCAGTTCTTC
CASSPRTRMGEQFF
>NA|TRBJ1-6|TRBD1|TRBV30
TGTGCCTGGAGTGCCGGACAGGGGAGTAATTCACCCCTCCACTTT
CAWSAGQGSNSPLHF
>NA|TRBJ1-1|NA|TRBV29-1
TGCAGCGTAGGGGTCACGAACACTGAAGCTTTCTTT
CSVGVTNTEAFF
>many|TRBJ2-2|NA|TRBV29-1
TGCAGCGTTGAAATGGTTGGCACCGGGGAGCTGTTTTTT
CSVEMVGTGELFF
>NA|TRBJ1-1|NA|TRBV5-5
TGTGCCAGCAGCTGGGGGATAGAGGAAGCTTTCTTT
CASSWGIEEAFF
>medium-sized|TRBJ1-1|TRBD1|TRBV20-1
TGCAGTGCTTGGACAGGGAACACTGAAGCTTTCTTT
CSAWTGNTEAFF
>few|TRBJ2-4|NA|TRBV13
TGTGCCAGCAGCTCCTACGGGGGACAAAACATTCAGTACTTC
CASSSYGGQNIQYF
>NA|TRBJ1-4|NA|TRBV29-1
TGCAGCACGAGGGGCATCGGTGAAAAACTGTTTTTT
CSTRGIGEKLFF
>once|TRBJ1-5|NA|TRBV6-6
TGTGCCAGCAGTCGCCAGCCCCAGCATTTT
CASSRQPQHF
>NA|TRBJ1-1|NA|TRBV6-2/TRBV6-3
TGTGCCAGCAGTTACAGGACAGCTTTGAACACTGAAGCTTTCTTT
CASSYRTALNTEAFF
>few|TRBJ2-5|NA|TRBV13
TGTGCCAGCAGCTTAGCGGGGAATAAAGAGACCCAGTACTTC
CASSLAGNKETQYF
>NA|TRBJ2-1|TRBD1|TRBV6-2/TRBV6-3
TGTGCCAGCAGTTATGGCAGGGGGAATGAGCAGTTCTTC
CASSYGRGNEQFF
>few|TRBJ1-2|NA|TRBV20-1
TGCAGTGCCCCGGACGGAGGCTACAGCGGCTACACCTTC
CSAPDGGYSGYTF
>many|TRBJ2-3|NA|TRBV10-2
TGCGCCAGCAGTGATGGGGGTACGCAGTATTTT
CASSDGGTQYF
>few|TRBJ2-3|TRBD2|TRBV6-5
TGTGCCAGCAGGCAACTAGCGGGGGGCGGAGATACGCAGTATTTT
CASRQLAGGGDTQYF
>few|TRBJ2-7|NA|TRBV4-1
TGCGCCAGCAGCCTAATTGACTCGTCCTACGAGCAGTACTTC
CASSLIDSSYEQYF
>NA|TRBJ2-2|NA|TRBV10-3
TGTGCCATCAGCCCCAGGGCCCGACAGGACCCCACCGGGGAGCTGTTTTTT
CAISPRARQDPTGELFF
>NA|TRBJ2-5|NA|TRBV4-3
TGCGCCAGGCGGGTCGAGACCCAGTACTTC
CARRVETQYF
>few|TRBJ1-5|NA|TRBV10-3
TGTGCCATCAGTCAGGGAGCTACCGGTCAGCCCCAGCATTTT
CAISQGATGQPQHF
>NA|TRBJ2-5|TRBD1|TRBV7-2
TGTGCCAGCAGCTTATTTGGCAGGGGGCAAGAGACCCAGTACTTC
CASSLFGRGQETQYF
>NA|TRBJ1-6|TRBD1|TRBV6-2/TRBV6-3
TGTGCCAGCACCTGGACAGGGCCAAACTCACCCCTCCACTTT
CASTWTGPNSPLHF
>NA|TRBJ2-7|TRBD2|TRBV12-3/TRBV12-4
TGTGCCAGCAGTGTAGCGGGGAGCTACGAGCAGTACTTC
CASSVAGSYEQYF
>NA|TRBJ1-1|NA|TRBV11-2
TGTGCCAGCAGCCCGCCCAACAGGGAGAGGGACACTGAAGCTTTCTTT
CASSPPNRERDTEAFF
>NA|TRBJ2-7|NA|TRBV5-4
TGTGCCAGCAGACCCGAACCTGGGGCTAGCCTGTTAAAGCAGTACTTC
CASRPEPGASLLKQYF
>few|TRBJ2-1|TRBD2|TRBV18
TGTGCCAGCTCACCACCGTACAGCGGGACCTACAATGAGCAGTTCTTC
CASSPPYSGTYNEQFF
>NA|TRBJ2-1|TRBD1|TRBV20-1
TGCAGTGCCCTCGGACAGGGGGTCTACAATGAGCAGTTCTTC
CSALGQGVYNEQFF
>few|TRBJ2-7|NA|TRBV25-1
TGTGCCAGCAGTCTGGGAGATCCGTACGAGCAGTACTTC
CASSLGDPYEQYF
>NA|TRBJ1-2|NA|TRBV9
TGTGCCAGCAGCCCCCCGGGTCCGACTAACTATGGCTACACCTTC
CASSPPGPTNYGYTF
>NA|TRBJ2-3|TRBD2|TRBV4-2
TGTGCCAGCAGCCAAGATGTGGGACTAGCGACCTTACAGAACACAGATACGCAGTATTTT
CASSQDVGLATLQNTDTQYF
>few|TRBJ1-5|TRBD1|TRBV7-2
TGTGCCAGCAGCTTGCAGGGGGCCGTAGGTCAGCCCCAGCATTTT
CASSLQGAVGQPQHF
>many|TRBJ2-5|NA|TRBV25-1
TGTGCCAGCAGTGAATCTTTGGCGGGGGCCCAAGAGACCCAGTACTTC
CASSESLAGAQETQYF
>NA|TRBJ2-7|TRBD2|TRBV4-3
TGCGCCAGCAGCCAGGAACTAGCGGGGGCCACCTTACGGGAGCAGTACTTC
CASSQELAGATLREQYF